This T cell receptor (beta chain) appears in the sequencing data of a study of blood T cell repertoires in COVID-19. This CDR3 is 15 amino acids long. Germline lookup yields CDR1 ENHRY and CDR2 SYGVKD. Losses at the gene ends were 8 bases for V and 5 bases for J; bases not matched to a gene: 11. Clones were read by immunoSEQ multiplex PCR, and TCRdb kept only the in-frame ones, dropping some. Of approximately 200,000 clones in the sample, approximately 78% were seen once. The J gene is TRBJ2-3, the V gene TRBV10-3; 9 bases are a match to TRBD2. The clonotype comes from a woman over 75 with acute or convalescent COVID-19. Sequencing input: peripheral blood. The chain's CDR3 is CAIGRAGGHIDTQYF. The CDR3 bases are TGTGCCATCGGTAGGGCGGGAGGGCATATAGATACGCAGTATTTT.